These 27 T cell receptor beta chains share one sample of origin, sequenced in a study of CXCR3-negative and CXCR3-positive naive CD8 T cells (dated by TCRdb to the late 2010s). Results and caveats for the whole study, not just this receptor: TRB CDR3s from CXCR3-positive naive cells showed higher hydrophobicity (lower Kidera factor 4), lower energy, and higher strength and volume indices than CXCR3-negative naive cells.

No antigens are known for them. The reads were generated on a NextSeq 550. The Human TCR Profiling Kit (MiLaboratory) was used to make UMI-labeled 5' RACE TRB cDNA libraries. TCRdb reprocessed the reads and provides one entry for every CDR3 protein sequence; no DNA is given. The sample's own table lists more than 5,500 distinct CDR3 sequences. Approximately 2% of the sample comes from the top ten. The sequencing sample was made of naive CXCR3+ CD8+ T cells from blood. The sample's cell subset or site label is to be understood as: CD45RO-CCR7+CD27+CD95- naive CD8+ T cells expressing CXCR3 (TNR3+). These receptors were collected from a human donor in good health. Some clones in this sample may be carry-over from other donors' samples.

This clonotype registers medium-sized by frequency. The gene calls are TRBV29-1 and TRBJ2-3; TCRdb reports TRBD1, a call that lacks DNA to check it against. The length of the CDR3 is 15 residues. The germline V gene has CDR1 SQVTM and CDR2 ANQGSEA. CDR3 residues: CSVEDGTPSTDTQYF.

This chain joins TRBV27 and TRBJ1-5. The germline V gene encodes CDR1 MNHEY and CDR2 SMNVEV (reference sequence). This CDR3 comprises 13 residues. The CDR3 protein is CASSLSSYQPQHF.

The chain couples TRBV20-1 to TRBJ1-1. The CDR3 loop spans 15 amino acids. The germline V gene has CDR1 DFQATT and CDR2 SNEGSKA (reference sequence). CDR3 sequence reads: CSARDNLIGYTEAFF.

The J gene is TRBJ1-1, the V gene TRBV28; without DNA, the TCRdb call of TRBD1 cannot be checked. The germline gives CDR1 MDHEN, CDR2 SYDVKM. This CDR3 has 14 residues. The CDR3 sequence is CASSWLGARTEAFF.

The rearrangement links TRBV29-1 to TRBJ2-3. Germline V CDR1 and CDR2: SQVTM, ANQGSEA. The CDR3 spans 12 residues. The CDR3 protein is CSVVPSADTQYF.

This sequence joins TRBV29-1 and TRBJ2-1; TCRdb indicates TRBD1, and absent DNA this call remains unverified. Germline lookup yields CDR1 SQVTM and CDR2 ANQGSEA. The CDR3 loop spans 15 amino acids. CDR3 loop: CSVDTGPRVYNEQFF.

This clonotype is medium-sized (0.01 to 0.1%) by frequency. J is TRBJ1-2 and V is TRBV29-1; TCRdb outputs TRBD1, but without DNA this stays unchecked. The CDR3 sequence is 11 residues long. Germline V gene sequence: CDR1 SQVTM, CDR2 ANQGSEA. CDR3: CSVGTEYGYTF.

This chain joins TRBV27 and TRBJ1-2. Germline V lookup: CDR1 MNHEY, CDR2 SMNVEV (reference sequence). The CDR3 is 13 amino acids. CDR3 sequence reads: CASSFTGLGGYTF.

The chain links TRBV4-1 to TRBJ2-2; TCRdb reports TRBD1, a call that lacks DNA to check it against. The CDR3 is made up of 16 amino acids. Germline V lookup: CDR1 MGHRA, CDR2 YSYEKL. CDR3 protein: CASSQVPGTNTGELFF.

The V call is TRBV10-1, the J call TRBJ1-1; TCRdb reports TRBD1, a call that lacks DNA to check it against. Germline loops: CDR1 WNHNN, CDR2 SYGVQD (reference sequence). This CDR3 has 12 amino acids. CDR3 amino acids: CASNRFTGAAFF.

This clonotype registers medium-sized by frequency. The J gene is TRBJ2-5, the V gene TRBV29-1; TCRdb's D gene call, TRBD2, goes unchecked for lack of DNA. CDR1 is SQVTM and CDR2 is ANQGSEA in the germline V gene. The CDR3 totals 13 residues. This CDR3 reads CSVGLAGAETQYF.

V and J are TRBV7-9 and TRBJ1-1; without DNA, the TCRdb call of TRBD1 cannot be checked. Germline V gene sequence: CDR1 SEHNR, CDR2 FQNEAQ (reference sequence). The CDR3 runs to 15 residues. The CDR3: CASSTTGGILTEAFF.

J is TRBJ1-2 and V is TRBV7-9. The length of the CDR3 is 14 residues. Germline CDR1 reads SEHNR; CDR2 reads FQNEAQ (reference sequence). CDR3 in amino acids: CASSSDGLNYGYTF.

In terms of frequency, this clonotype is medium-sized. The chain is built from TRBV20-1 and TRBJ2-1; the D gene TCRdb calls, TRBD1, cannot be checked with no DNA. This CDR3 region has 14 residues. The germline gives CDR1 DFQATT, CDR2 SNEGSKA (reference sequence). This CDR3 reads CSAPGLTLGNEQFF.

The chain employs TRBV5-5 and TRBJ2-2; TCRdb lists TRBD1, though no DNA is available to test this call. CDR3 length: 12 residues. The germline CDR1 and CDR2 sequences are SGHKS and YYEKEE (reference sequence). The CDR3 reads CASSFPAGELFF.

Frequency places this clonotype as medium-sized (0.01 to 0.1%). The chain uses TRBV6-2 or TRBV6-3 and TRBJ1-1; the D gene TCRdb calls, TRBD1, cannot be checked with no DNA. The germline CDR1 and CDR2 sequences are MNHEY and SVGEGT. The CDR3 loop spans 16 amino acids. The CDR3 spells CASNPIPQDRNTEAFF.

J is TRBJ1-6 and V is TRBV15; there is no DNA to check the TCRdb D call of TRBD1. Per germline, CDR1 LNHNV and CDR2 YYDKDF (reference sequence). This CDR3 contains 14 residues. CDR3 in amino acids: CATALDRDHSPLHF.

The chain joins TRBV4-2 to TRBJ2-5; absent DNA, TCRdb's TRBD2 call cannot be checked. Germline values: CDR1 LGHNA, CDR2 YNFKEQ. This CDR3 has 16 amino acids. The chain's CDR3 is CASSLLGDSYQETQYF.

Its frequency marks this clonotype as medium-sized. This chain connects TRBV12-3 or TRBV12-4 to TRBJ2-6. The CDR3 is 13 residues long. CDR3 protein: CASSLRNANVLTF.

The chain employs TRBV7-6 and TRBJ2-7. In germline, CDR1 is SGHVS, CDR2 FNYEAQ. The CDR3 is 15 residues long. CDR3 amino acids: CASSSEQPSSYEQYF.

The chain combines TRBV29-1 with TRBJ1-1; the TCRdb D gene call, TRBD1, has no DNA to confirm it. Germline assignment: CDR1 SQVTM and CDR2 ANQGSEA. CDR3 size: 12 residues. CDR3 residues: CSVEAGTGEAFF.

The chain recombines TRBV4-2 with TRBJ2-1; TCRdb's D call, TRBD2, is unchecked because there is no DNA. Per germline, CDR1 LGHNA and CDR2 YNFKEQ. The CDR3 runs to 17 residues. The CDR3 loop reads CASSQTSGGVPYNEQFF.

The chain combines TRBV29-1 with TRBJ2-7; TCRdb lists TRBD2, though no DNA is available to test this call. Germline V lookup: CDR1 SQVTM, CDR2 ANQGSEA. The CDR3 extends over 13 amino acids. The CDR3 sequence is CSVRTSGAYEQYF.

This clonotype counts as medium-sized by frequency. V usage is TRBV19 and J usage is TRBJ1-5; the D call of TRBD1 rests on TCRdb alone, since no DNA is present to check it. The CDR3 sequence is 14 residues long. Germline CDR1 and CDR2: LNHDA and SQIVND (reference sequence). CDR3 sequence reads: CASHPDRVHQPQHF.

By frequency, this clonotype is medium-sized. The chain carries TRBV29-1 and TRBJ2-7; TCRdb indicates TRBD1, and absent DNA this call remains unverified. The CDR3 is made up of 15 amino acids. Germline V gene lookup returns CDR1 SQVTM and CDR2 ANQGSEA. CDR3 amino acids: CSVDDRAGGPNEQYF.

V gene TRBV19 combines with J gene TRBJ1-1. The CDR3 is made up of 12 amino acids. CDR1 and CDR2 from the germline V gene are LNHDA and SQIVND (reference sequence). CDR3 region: CASSIQNTEAFF.

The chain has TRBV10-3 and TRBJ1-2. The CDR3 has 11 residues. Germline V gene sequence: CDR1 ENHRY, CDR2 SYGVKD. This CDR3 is CAIMRDGGYTF.